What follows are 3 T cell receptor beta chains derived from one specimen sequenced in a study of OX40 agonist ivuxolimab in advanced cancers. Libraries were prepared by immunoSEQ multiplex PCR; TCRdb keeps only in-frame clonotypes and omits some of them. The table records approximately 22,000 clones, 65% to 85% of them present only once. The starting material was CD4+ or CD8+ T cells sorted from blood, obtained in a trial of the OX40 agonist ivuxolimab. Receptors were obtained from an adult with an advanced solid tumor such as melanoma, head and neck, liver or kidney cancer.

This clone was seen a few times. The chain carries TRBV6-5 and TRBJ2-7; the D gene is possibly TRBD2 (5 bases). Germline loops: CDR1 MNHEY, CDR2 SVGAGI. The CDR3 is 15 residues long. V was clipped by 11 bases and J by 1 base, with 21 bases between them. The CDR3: CASQTRVSQSYEQYF. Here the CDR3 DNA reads TGTGCCTCCCAGACGAGGGTGTCGCAATCCTACGAGCAGTACTTC.

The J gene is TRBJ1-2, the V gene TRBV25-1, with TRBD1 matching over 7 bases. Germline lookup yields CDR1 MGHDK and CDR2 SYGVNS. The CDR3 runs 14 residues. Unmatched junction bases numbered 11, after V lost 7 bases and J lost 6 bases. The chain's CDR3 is CASTNRDREDGYTF. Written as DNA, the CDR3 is TGTGCCAGCACAAATAGAGACAGGGAGGATGGCTACACCTTC.

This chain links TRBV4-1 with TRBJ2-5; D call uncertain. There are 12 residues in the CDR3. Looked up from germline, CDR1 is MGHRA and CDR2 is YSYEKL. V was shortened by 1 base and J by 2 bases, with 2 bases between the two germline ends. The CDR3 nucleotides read TGCGCCAGCAGCCAAGGGCAAGAGACCCAGTACTTC. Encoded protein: CASSQGQETQYF.